Presented here are 16 T cell receptor beta chains from one specimen sequenced in a study of radiation and T cells in renal cell carcinoma. The data were produced by immunoSEQ multiplex PCR, yet TCRdb's version contains in-frame clones alone and is incomplete. The sample has approximately 86,000 clones; just under 85% are singletons. Indicated time point: blood 4 weeks post-SBRT, at nephrectomy. Treatment meaning: 15 Gy SBRT to primary tumor, nephrectomy 4 weeks later. Here the sequenced sample was blood, taken from a patient whose treatment included radiotherapy and nephrectomy. The receptors were sampled from a man aged 50 to 59 with renal cell carcinoma.

In its sample, this clone was seen a few times. The chain has TRBV5-1 and TRBJ2-7; 7 bases line up with TRBD2. V was pared by 0 bases and J by 3 bases, with 6 bases of the junction left unmatched. Germline V gene lookup returns CDR1 SGHRS and CDR2 YFSETQ. The CDR3 totals 15 residues. CDR3 sequence (DNA): TGCGCCAGCAGCTTGGATCCGGGGACTAACTACGAGCAGTACTTC. Encoded protein: CASSLDPGTNYEQYF.

V usage is TRBV30 and J usage is TRBJ2-7; D unresolved. Looked up from germline, CDR1 is GTSNPN and CDR2 is SVGIG (reference sequence). There are 12 residues in the CDR3. V lost 0 bases and J lost 1, with 4 bases in between. DNA of the CDR3: TGTGCCTGGAGTGTGGTGTCCTACGAGCAGTACTTC. Amino acids: CAWSVVSYEQYF.

Note on this clone: The junction departs from the called germline gene at one end, perhaps through a read error. The V and J genes are TRBV5-1 and TRBJ1-1; D is ambiguous. Germline CDR1 reads SGHRS; CDR2 reads YFSETQ. This CDR3 is built from 14 residues. The DNA for the CDR3 is TGCGCCAGCAGCTTGAGGTTGGGGAACATTGAAGCTTTCTTT. This sequence encodes CASSLRLGNIEAFF.

The gene calls are TRBV18 and TRBJ2-1; D is possibly TRBD1 (5 bases). With 2 bases removed from V and 0 bases from J, the gap between germline ends came to 17 bases. This CDR3 has 18 residues. Germline-derived CDR1 and CDR2 are KGHSH and LQKENI. CDR3 in DNA: TGTGCCAGCTCACCAGCTTCCTCTCGACAGACCTCCTACAATGAGCAGTTCTTC. It is translated as CASSPASSRQTSYNEQFF.

V is TRBV2 and J is TRBJ2-7, with TRBD1 matching 12 bases. This CDR3 comprises 15 residues. Germline V gives CDR1 SNHLY, CDR2 FYNNEI. V lost 7 bases and J lost 0; bases outside the gene matches: 4. The CDR3, as DNA: TGTGCCAGCATGGGACAGGGGGCTTACTCCTACGAGCAGTACTTC. This codes for CASMGQGAYSYEQYF.

The V call is TRBV5-5, the J call TRBJ1-1; a weak D match, TRBD1 (6 bases). V dropped 2 bases and J dropped 5 bases, with 10 bases sitting between them. CDR3 size: 13 residues. CDR1 and CDR2 from the germline V gene are SGHKS and YYEKEE (reference sequence). CDR3 DNA: TGTGCCAGCAGCTTTACCGGGACAACTGAAGCTTTCTTT. It translates to CASSFTGTTEAFF.

The chain couples TRBV6-1 to TRBJ2-7; D tentatively reads TRBD1 or TRBD2 (6 bases each). Trimming took off 6 bases at V and 0 bases at J, with 12 bases between the two ends. Germline CDR1 reads MNHNS; CDR2 reads SASEGT. This CDR3 region has 14 residues. The CDR3 loop is CASRRGGSSYEQYF. DNA for the CDR3: TGTGCCAGCAGGAGAGGGGGGAGCTCCTACGAGCAGTACTTC.

The rearrangement links TRBV15 to TRBJ2-3; D gene uncertain. The germline V gene encodes CDR1 LNHNV and CDR2 YYDKDF (reference sequence). Trimming left V 0 bases short and J 2 bases short, with 9 bases between. CDR3 length: 15 amino acids. The CDR3 is CATSRDGLATDTQYF. CDR3 bases: TGTGCCACCAGCAGAGATGGGTTAGCCACAGATACGCAGTATTTT. Using reference TRBV15 and TRBJ2-3 for the parts outside the CDR3, the full variable domain is DAMVIQNPRYQVTQFGKPVTLSCSQTLNHNVMYWYQQKSSQAPKLLFHYYDKDFNNEADTPDNFQSRRPNTSFCFLDIRSPGLGDTAMYLCATSRDGLATDTQYFGPGTRLTVL.

This clone was recorded once. The chain has TRBV28 and TRBJ1-1, with TRBD1 identical over 10 bases. Unmatched junction bases numbered 13, after V lost 7 bases and J lost 5 bases. Germline CDR1 reads MDHEN; CDR2 reads SYDVKM. CDR3 size: 16 residues. This CDR3 is CASNRPGQGKFTEAFF. The CDR3 DNA sequence: TGTGCCAGCAACAGACCGGGACAGGGGAAGTTTACTGAAGCTTTCTTT.

This chain connects TRBV10-3 to TRBJ1-2, with D maybe TRBD1 (6 bases). In germline, CDR1 is ENHRY, CDR2 SYGVKD. There are 13 residues in the CDR3. Trimming shortened V by 6 bases and J by 7 bases, and 15 bases separated the two germline ends. CDR3 sequence (DNA): TGTGCCATCAGAGGCCCGGGGGCGCCTGGCTACACCTTC. It codes for CAIRGPGAPGYTF.

This rearrangement joins TRBV29-1 to TRBJ2-1, with 9 bases identical to TRBD2. The CDR3 is 14 residues long. Trimming at V came to 3 bases and at J to 10 bases, leaving 10 bases not matched to a gene. CDR1 is SQVTM and CDR2 is ANQGSEA in the germline V gene. Written as DNA, the CDR3 is TGCAGCGTTGACCCTAGCGGGGCTGGGAGGGAGCAGTTCTTC. This codes for CSVDPSGAGREQFF.

The chain employs TRBV19 and TRBJ1-2, with 9 bases fitting TRBD1. CDR1 and CDR2 (germline): LNHDA, SQIVND (reference sequence). The CDR3 runs 14 residues. With 9 bases clipped from V and 4 bases from J, the junction kept 9 bases outside the gene matches. CDR3 sequence (DNA): TGTGCCAGCTCAACACAGGGGGCGGCCTATGGCTACACCTTC. Its translation: CASSTQGAAYGYTF.

V is TRBV5-1 and J is TRBJ2-1; perhaps TRBD2 as D (6 bases). This CDR3 contains 13 residues. V was shortened by 0 bases and J by 5 bases, with 6 bases between the two germline ends. CDR1 and CDR2 (germline): SGHRS, YFSETQ. The CDR3 reads CASSLGLDNEQFF. For the CDR3, the DNA is TGCGCCAGCAGCTTGGGACTAGACAATGAGCAGTTCTTC. Complete variable domain (other parts from reference TRBV5-1 and TRBJ2-1): KAGVTQTPRYLIKTRGQQVTLSCSPISGHRSVSWYQQTPGQGLQFLFEYFSETQRNKGNFPGRFSGRQFSNSRSEMNVSTLELGDSALYLCASSLGLDNEQFFGPGTRLTVL.

The chain recombines TRBV7-2 with TRBJ2-2, with D perhaps matching TRBD2 (6 bases). Between the trimmed V and J ends, which lost 7 bases and 2 bases, there was a span of 11 bases. The CDR3 runs to 14 residues. From germline, CDR1 is SGHTA and CDR2 FQGNSA. Here the CDR3 reads CASNPSVNTGELFF. The CDR3 DNA sequence: TGTGCCAGCAACCCTAGCGTTAACACCGGGGAGCTGTTTTTT.

This CDR3 is CASSLSRTDTQYF. As DNA, the CDR3 is TGTGCCAGCAGTTTATCCCGCACAGATACGCAGTATTTT. The chain links TRBV27 to TRBJ2-3; D is unclear. V was clipped by 0 bases and J by 1 base, with 2 bases between them. Germline V gene data show CDR1 as MNHEY and CDR2 as SMNVEV (reference sequence). The CDR3 covers 13 residues.

The gene calls are TRBV14 and TRBJ2-3, with 8 nucleotides matching TRBD2. The germline V gene has CDR1 SGHDN and CDR2 FVKESK. The CDR3 totals 16 residues. After removal of 2 bases from V and 1 base from J, the junction contained 5 bases not matched to a gene. As DNA, the CDR3 is TGTGCCAGCAGCCAATTTAGCGGGGATGGCACAGATACGCAGTATTTT. This sequence encodes CASSQFSGDGTDTQYF.